This entry concerns a single T cell receptor (beta chain). The antigen it binds to is not known. Per-base quality was not reported, and no clone a single base away is much larger than it. The library was made by 5' RACE. Instrument used: Illumina HiSeq 2000. Template switching introduced a universal primer binding site; the final cDNA contained a unique molecular identifier, enabling accurate counting of TCR cDNA molecules. First-strand cDNA for TCR alpha and beta chains was synthesized from specific primers in the conserved constant-segment region. To control for contamination, every cDNA library was double barcoded, receiving both a SMART-Mk sample barcode and Illumina barcodes. TruSeq adapter sequences along with Illumina sample barcodes were introduced in two successive PCR steps. TCR alpha and beta cDNA libraries were sequenced on the Illumina HiSeq platform with custom primers. Per the original workflow: Raw reads were processed with MiGEC to extract unique molecular identifiers, and MiXCR was used to determine CDR3 positions. For each individual, recombination models were inferred using an EM algorithm with the repgenHMM and IGoR tools. The tcR package in R was used for shared clonotype analysis, with sharing normalized by the product of cloneset sizes. Out-of-frame nonproductive sequences were analyzed to study raw recombination free of thymic and clonal selection effects. TCRdb cleaned the public reads at Q25 with fastp, built clones with MiXCR and kept in-frame beta chains. Each CDR3 protein gets just one entry, which takes the most common genes and DNA from the rows behind it. TCRdb, not the original authors, processed these V and J calls. The sample profile shows 1.5 million to 2 million distinct CDR3 sequences; around 33% of them were found once. Approximately 0.29% of the sample comes from the top ten.

The data were obtained in a study of identical twins (dated by TCRdb to between 2015 and 2016). Study-level background: To test whether fetal clonotypes persist, this study deep-sequenced TCR alpha and beta repertoires from monozygotic twins, from unrelated adults of various ages, and from cord blood. To rule out contamination, replicate twin experiments were performed at different times with different library preparation protocols.

Every donor in the study was a healthy Caucasian. The CDR3 holds 13 amino acids from the cysteine to the phenylalanine. The sequence is cut down to CDR3 DNA, 39 bases in frame from base 1. V and J are truncated by 3 bases and 2 bases respectively, leaving an intervening sequence of 7 bases. The germline V gene sets CDR1 to KGHSH and CDR2 to LQKENI. The paper's findings and limits, for the study overall: Compared with coincidental sharing between unrelated individuals, out-of-frame TCR alpha sequences shared between twins showed an excess of sequences with low generation probability. Excess twin sharing in beta out-of-frame sequences was weaker because fewer shared sequences lowered the signal-to-noise ratio. Invariant T cells such as MAIT and iNKT could partly confound zero-insertion analyses, though diverse VJ usage argued against this for most clonotypes. Out-of-frame TCR alpha sharing in monozygotic twins was systematically underestimated by recombination models, whereas sharing between unrelated individuals was in agreement with the recombination models. Because the same donors could not be followed over many years, conclusions were based on cross-sectional statistical analysis. Fewer insertions were carried by abundant cord blood beta clonotypes, a similar but weaker trend appeared in young adult naive repertoires, and no such trend appeared in memory repertoires.

The material sequenced was cord blood. The chain employs TRBV18 and TRBJ1-1; the D gene cannot be resolved reliably. This receptor was obtained from a newborn girl in good health. Here is the DNA: TGTGCCAGCTCACCCACCATAAACACTGAAGCTTTCTTT. It is translated as CASSPTINTEAFF.